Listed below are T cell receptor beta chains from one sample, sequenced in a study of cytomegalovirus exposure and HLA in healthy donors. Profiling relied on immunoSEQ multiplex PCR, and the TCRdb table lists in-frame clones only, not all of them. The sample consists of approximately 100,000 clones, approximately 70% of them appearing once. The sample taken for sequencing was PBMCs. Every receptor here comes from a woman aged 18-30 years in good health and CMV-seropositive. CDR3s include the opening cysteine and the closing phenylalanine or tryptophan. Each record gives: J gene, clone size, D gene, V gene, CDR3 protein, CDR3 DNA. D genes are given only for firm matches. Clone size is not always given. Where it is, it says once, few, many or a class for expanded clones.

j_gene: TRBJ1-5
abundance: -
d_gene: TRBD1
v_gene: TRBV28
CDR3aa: CASSRPGVDREGQPQHF
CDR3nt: TGTGCCAGCAGTCGTCCTGGCGTGGACAGGGAGGGTCAGCCCCAGCATTTT

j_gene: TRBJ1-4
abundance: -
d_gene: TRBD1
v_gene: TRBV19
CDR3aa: CASSIAGGQDNEKLFF
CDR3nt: TGTGCCAGTAGTATAGCCGGCGGACAGGATAATGAAAAACTGTTTTTT

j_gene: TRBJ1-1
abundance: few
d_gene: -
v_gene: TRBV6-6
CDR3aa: CASSTGGNTEAFF
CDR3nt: TGTGCCAGCAGCACCGGAGGAAACACTGAAGCTTTCTTT

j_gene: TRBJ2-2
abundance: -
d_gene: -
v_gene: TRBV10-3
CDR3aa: CAIRTERELFF
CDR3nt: TGTGCCATCAGAACAGAGAGAGAGCTGTTTTTT

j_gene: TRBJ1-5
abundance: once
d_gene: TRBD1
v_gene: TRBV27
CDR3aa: CASRQGANQPQHF
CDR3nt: TGTGCCAGCAGACAGGGGGCAAATCAGCCCCAGCATTTT

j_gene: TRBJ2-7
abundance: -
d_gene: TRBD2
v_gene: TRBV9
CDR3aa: CASSISGRDSYEQYF
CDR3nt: TGTGCCAGCAGCATCAGCGGGAGGGACTCCTACGAGCAGTACTTC

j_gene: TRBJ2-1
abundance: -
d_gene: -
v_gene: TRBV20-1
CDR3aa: CSATGDNEQFF
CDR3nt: TGCAGTGCTACCGGGGACAATGAGCAGTTCTTC

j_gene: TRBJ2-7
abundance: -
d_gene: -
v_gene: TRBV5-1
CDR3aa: CASSKDGTNQGVQYF
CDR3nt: TGCGCCAGCAGCAAGGACGGTACTAACCAGGGTGTTCAGTACTTC

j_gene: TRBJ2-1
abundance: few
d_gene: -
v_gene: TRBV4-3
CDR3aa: CASSPTGYNEQFF
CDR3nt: TGCGCCAGCAGCCCGACTGGATACAATGAGCAGTTCTTC

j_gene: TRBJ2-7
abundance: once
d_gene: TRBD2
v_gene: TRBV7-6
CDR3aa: CASSPLGGLAGGPGAGEQYF
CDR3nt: TGTGCCAGCAGCCCGCTTGGGGGGCTAGCGGGAGGGCCTGGGGCTGGAGAGCAGTACTTC

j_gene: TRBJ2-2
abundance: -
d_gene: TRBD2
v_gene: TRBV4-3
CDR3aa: CASSQEGLAGAYTGELFF
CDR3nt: TGCGCCAGCAGCCAAGAGGGACTAGCGGGAGCCTACACCGGGGAGCTGTTTTTT

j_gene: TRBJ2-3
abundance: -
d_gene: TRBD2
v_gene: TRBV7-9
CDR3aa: CASTPPRGSGSSDTQYF
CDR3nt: TGTGCCAGCACCCCCCCGCGAGGTAGCGGGAGTAGTGATACGCAGTATTTT

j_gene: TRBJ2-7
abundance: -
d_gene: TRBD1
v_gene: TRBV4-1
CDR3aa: CASSRRDSYEQYF
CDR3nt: TGCGCCAGCAGCCGCCGGGACAGCTACGAGCAGTACTTC

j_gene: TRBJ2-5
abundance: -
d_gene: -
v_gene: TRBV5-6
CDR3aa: CASSFLEVGETQYF
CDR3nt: TGTGCCAGCAGCTTTTTGGAGGTCGGGGAGACCCAGTACTTC

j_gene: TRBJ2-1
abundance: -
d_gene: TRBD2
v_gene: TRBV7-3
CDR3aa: CASSLLGGSDEQFF
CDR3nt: TGTGCCAGCAGCTTACTTGGCGGGAGCGATGAGCAGTTCTTC

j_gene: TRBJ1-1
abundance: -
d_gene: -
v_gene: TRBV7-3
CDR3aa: CASSPGRDFEAFF
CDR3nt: TGTGCCAGCAGCCCGGGGCGGGACTTTGAAGCTTTCTTT

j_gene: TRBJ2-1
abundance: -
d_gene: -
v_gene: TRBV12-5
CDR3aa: CASGQGVNEQFF
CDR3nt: TGTGCTAGTGGCCAAGGGGTCAATGAGCAGTTCTTC

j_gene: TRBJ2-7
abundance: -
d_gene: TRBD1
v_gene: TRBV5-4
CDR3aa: CASSPGQGAYEQYF
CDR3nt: TGTGCCAGCAGCCCGGGACAGGGAGCCTACGAGCAGTACTTC

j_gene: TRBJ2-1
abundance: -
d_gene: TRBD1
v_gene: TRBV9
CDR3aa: CASSVTGANYNEQFF
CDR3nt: TGTGCCAGCAGCGTAACAGGGGCGAACTACAATGAGCAGTTCTTC

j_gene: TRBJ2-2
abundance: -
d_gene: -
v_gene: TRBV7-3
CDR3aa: CASSVDRSYTGELFF
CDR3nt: TGTGCCAGCAGCGTCGACAGGTCCTACACCGGGGAGCTGTTTTTT

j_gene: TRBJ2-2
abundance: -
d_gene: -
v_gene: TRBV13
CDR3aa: CASPGAVTGELFF
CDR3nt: TGTGCCAGCCCCGGAGCGGTCACCGGGGAGCTGTTTTTT

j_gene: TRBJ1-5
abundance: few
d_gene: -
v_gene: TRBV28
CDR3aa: CASSLETGSNQPQHF
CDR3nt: TGTGCCAGCAGCTTAGAAACAGGGAGCAATCAGCCCCAGCATTTT

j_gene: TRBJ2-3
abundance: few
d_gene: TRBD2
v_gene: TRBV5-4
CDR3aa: CASSPLGGGVADTQYF
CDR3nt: TGTGCCAGCAGCCCCTTGGGGGGAGGGGTCGCAGATACGCAGTATTTT

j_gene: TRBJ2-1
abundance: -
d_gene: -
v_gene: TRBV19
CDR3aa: CASTPPGGPFVKGQFF
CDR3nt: TGTGCCAGTACCCCCCCGGGCGGGCCCTTCGTCAAGGGGCAGTTCTTC

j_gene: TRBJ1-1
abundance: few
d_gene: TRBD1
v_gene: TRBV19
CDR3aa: CASSIGQGITEAFF
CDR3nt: TGTGCCAGTAGTATAGGACAGGGGATCACTGAAGCTTTCTTT

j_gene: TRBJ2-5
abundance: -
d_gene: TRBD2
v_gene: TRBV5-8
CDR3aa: CASSRLAVLTETQYF
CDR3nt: TGTGCCAGCAGCAGACTAGCGGTCTTGACGGAGACCCAGTACTTC

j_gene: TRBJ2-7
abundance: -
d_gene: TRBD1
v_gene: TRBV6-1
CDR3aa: CASSAYGDSSYEQYF
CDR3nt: TGTGCCAGCAGTGCCTACGGGGACAGCTCCTACGAGCAGTACTTC

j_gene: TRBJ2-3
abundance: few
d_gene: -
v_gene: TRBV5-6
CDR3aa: CASSSDRNPVNPYF
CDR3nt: TGTGCCAGCAGCTCAGACAGGAATCCCGTGAATCCGTATTTT

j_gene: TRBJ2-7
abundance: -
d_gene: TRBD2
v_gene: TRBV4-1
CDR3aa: CASSFGLAGLPYYEQYF
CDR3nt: TGCGCCAGCAGCTTCGGACTAGCGGGACTCCCTTACTACGAGCAGTACTTC

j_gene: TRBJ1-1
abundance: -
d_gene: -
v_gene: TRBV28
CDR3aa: CASSLEWGPEAFF
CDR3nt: TGTGCCAGCAGTTTAGAGTGGGGCCCTGAAGCTTTCTTT

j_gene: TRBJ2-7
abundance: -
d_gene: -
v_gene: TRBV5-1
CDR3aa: CASRPLISPGDEQYF
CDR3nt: TGCGCCAGCAGGCCCTTAATATCGCCGGGGGACGAGCAGTACTTC

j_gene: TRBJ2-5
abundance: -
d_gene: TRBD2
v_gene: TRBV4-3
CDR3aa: CASSQDPGLAGAETQYF
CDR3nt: TGCGCCAGCAGCCAAGATCCCGGACTAGCGGGAGCAGAGACCCAGTACTTC

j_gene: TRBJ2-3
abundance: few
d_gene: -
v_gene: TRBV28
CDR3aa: CASSLAGGSSTDTQYF
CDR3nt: TGTGCCAGCAGTTTAGCGGGCGGCTCCAGCACAGATACGCAGTATTTT

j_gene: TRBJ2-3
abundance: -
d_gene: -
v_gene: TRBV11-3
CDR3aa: CASSSGDTNTDTQYF
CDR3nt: TGTGCCAGCAGCTCGGGAGACACTAACACAGATACGCAGTATTTT

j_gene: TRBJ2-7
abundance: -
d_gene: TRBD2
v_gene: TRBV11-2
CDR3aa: CASSPGDSGRHEQYF
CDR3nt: TGTGCCAGCAGCCCAGGGGATAGCGGGAGACACGAGCAGTACTTC

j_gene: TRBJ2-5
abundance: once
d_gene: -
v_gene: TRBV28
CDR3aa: CASSPPTGSETQYF
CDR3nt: TGTGCCAGCAGTCCCCCAACAGGTTCTGAGACCCAGTACTTC

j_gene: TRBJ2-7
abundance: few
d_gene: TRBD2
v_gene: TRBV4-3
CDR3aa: CASSQALGEGEQYF
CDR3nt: TGCGCCAGCAGCCAAGCACTGGGGGAGGGAGAGCAGTACTTC

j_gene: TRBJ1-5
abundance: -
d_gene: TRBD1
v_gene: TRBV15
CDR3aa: CATSGTGEQPQHF
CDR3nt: TGTGCCACCAGCGGGACAGGGGAACAGCCCCAGCATTTT

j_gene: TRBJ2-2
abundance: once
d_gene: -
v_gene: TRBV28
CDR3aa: CASSAIRGKTPGELFF
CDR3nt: TGTGCCAGCAGTGCGATCCGGGGAAAAACCCCCGGGGAGCTGTTTTTT

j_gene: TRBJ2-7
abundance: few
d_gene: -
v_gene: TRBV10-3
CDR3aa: CAISDGGSYEQYF
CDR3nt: TGTGCCATCAGTGATGGCGGCTCCTACGAGCAGTACTTC

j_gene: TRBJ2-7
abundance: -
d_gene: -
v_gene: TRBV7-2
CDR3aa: CASSFGLEQYF
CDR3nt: TGTGCCAGCAGCTTTGGGCTCGAGCAGTACTTC

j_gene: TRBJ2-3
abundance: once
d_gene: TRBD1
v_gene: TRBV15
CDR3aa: CATSTRTGGTDTQYF
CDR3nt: TGTGCCACCAGCACGCGGACAGGGGGCACAGATACGCAGTATTTT